Detailed here is one TCR beta chain. The record originates from a study of PD-L1 blockade in urothelial cancer. Study-wide background: A median of about 130,000 T cells was found in the blood samples.

The V end lost 2 bases, the J end lost 5 bases, and 12 bases lay between the germline ends. The CDR3 contains 14 residues. Germline lookup yields CDR1 SNHLY and CDR2 FYNNEI. Assay used: immunoSEQ multiplex PCR; TCRdb lists only in-frame clones, some missing. The data contain under 70,000 clones, approximately 80% of them singletons. The time point: pretreatment peripheral blood. The rearrangement uses TRBV2 and TRBJ2-5; tentative D call: TRBD2 (6 bases). The sequence came from a man in his 70s with urothelial cancer. The source was PBMCs, collected around atezolizumab (anti-PD-L1) treatment. CDR3: CASSEREFQETQYF. DNA of the CDR3: TGTGCCAGCAGTGAACGGGAGTTCCAGGAGACCCAGTACTTC.